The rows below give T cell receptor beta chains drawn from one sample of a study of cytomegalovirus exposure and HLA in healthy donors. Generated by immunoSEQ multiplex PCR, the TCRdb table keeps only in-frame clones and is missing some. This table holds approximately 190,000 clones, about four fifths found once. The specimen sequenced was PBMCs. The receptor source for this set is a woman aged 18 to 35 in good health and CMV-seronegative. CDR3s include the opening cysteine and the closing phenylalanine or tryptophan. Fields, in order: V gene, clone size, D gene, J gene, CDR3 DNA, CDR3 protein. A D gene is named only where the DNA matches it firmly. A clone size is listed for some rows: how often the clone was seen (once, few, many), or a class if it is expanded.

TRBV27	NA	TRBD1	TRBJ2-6	TGTGCCAGCTACCCAGACAGGGGACTTCTCTCTGGGGCCAACGTCCTGACTTTC	CASYPDRGLLSGANVLTF
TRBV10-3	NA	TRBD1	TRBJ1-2	TGTGCCATCAGTGAGCCGGGACAGGGGTACGGCTACACCTTC	CAISEPGQGYGYTF
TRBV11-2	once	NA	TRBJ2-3	TGTGCCAGCAGCGTTCTCGGGGATACGCAGTATTTT	CASSVLGDTQYF
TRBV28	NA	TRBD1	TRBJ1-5	TGTGCCAGCAGTTACCGGACAGGCAATAGCAATCAGCCCCAGCATTTT	CASSYRTGNSNQPQHF
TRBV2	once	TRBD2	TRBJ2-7	TGTGCCAGCACCCCTAGCGGGAGGAGGTTCGACGAGCAGTACTTC	CASTPSGRRFDEQYF
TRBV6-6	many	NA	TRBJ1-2	TGTGCCAGCAGTTACTCCGTTGGCTACACCTTC	CASSYSVGYTF
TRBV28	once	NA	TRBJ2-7	TGTGCCAGCAGTTCCGGACTGATTGGCTCCTACGAGCAGTACTTC	CASSSGLIGSYEQYF
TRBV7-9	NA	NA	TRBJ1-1	TGTTCCAGCAGCTTAGCGTCAGGAGGGGTCACTGAAGCTTTCTTT	CSSSLASGGVTEAFF
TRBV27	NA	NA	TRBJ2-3	TGTGCCAGCAGTTTTCTGGGGCCCGATACGCAGTATTTT	CASSFLGPDTQYF
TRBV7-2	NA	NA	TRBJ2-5	TGTGCCAGCAGCTCCTACACAGGTCAAGAGACCCAGTACTTC	CASSSYTGQETQYF
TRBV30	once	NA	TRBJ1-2	TGTGCCTGGAGCGCAGGGCCCTTCGGCCAGCGAGCCCCGACGGGCGGCTACACCTTC	CAWSAGPFGQRAPTGGYTF
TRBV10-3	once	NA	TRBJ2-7	TGTGCCATCAGTGAATCGGGGGTTAAGTACTTC	CAISESGVKYF
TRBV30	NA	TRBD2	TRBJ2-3	TGTGCCTGGAGTCGGGGGGATGGAGATACGCAGTATTTT	CAWSRGDGDTQYF
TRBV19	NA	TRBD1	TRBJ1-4	TGTGCCAGTAGTATGACAGGGAATGAAAAACTGTTTTTT	CASSMTGNEKLFF
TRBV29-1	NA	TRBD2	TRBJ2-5	TGCAGCGTTGAGTCCCCGAACTTGCGGGAGAAGACCCAGTACTTC	CSVESPNLREKTQYF
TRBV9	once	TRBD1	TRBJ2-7	TGTGCCAGCAGCGTAGGAGAGGGACAGGGGAGATTTTACGAGCAGTACTTC	CASSVGEGQGRFYEQYF
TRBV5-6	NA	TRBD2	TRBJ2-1	TGTGCCAGCAGCCTGGCGGGACTAGCGGGGCTCGTGGCGCGTGAGCAGTTCTTC	CASSLAGLAGLVAREQFF
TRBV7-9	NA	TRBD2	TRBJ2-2	TGTGCCAGCAGACCGTCCGGGAGGGCCCGGGGAAACGGGGAGCTGTTTTTT	CASRPSGRARGNGELFF
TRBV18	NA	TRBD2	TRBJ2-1	TGTGCCAGCTCAGCGACTAGCCCGAGCTCCTACAATGAGCAGTTCTTC	CASSATSPSSYNEQFF
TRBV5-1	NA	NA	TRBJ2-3	TGCGCCAGCAGCTTCGCTCCAGGGCGAACAGATACGCAGTATTTT	CASSFAPGRTDTQYF
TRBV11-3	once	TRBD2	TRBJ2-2	TGTGCCAGCAGCCCCGGGAGGGAAACCGGGGAGCTGTTTTTT	CASSPGRETGELFF
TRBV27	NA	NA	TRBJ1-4	TGTGCCAGCAGTTTATATTCAGGGTTGGAAAAACTGTTTTTT	CASSLYSGLEKLFF
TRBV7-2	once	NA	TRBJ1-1	TGTGCCAGCAGCTTAGTACGTTCGGGCACTGAAGCTTTCTTT	CASSLVRSGTEAFF
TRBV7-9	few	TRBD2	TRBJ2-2	TGTGCCAGCAGCTCCACGACTAGCGGAGCAAACACCGGGGAGCTGTTTTTT	CASSSTTSGANTGELFF
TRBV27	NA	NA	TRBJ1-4	TGTGCCAGCAGTCCACGTCCGGGTGCAACTAATGAAAAACTGTTTTTT	CASSPRPGATNEKLFF
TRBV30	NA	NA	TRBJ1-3	TGTGCCTGGAGTGCGGGTACAGGGATGGACACCATATATTTT	CAWSAGTGMDTIYF
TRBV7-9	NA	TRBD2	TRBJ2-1	TGTTCCAGCAGCTCCCAGACTAGCGGGAGGGCCAGTGAGCAGTTCTTC	CSSSSQTSGRASEQFF
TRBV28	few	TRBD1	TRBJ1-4	TGTGCCAGCAGTCAAGGGACAGGAGAGGAAAAACTGTTTTTT	CASSQGTGEEKLFF
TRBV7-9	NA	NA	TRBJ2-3	TGTGCCAGCAGCTTAGTTATCGGGGATACGCAGTATTTT	CASSLVIGDTQYF
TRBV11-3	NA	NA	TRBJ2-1	TGTGCCAGCAGCTCTACTAGGTCCTCTTACAATGAGCAGTTCTTC	CASSSTRSSYNEQFF
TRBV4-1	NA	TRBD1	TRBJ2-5	TGCGCCAGCAGCCGGGGGACAGGGCCCCAAGAGACCCAGTACTTC	CASSRGTGPQETQYF
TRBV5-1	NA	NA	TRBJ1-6	TGCGCCAGCAGCCCCGGGACTGGCAGGTCTTCACCCCTCCACTTT	CASSPGTGRSSPLHF
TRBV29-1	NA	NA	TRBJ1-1	TGCAGCGTTGCTCGGGATTATTCGAACACTGGAGCTTTCTTT	CSVARDYSNTGAFF
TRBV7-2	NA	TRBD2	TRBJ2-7	TGTGCCAGCAGCGCCGGGGTCCAAGCGGGAGGTAAAGAGCAGTACTTC	CASSAGVQAGGKEQYF
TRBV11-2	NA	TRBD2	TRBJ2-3	TGTGCCAGCAGCTTAGCTAGCGGGAGGGCCAGCACAGATACGCAGTATTTT	CASSLASGRASTDTQYF
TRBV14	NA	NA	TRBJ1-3	TGTGCCAGCAGCCAATTCAATTCTGGAAACACCATATATTTT	CASSQFNSGNTIYF
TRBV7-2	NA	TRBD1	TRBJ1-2	TGTGCCAGCAGCTTAGCGCCAGGGACAGGGGCGGCCGGTGGCTACACCTTC	CASSLAPGTGAAGGYTF
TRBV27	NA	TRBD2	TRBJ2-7	TGTGCCAGCAGTCCCCGCAGGGAGGGGGAGCAGTACTTC	CASSPRREGEQYF
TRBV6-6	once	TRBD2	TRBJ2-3	TGTGCCAGCAGCCTTAGCGGGACCACAGATACGCAGTATTTT	CASSLSGTTDTQYF
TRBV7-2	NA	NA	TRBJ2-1	TGTGCCAGCAGGTCATATGTGACTAATCAGTTCTTC	CASRSYVTNQFF